This TCR beta chain was found in a study of shared clonotypes between healthy human individuals. TCRdb keeps only in-frame clones here, not all; method: immunoSEQ multiplex PCR. The table lists millions of clones, roughly 94% of them singletons. Germline values: CDR1 GTSNPN, CDR2 SVGIG (reference sequence). This CDR3 has 15 residues. Trimming stripped 1 base from V and 3 bases from J, with 16 bases between. The material sequenced was naive CD4+ T cells sorted from blood. Subset defined: CD45RA+ positively selected. The sequence derives from a man aged 18-30 years in good health. The V call is TRBV30, the J call TRBJ2-7, with D perhaps TRBD1 (5 bases). CDR3 region: CAWSEVGRVGYEQYF. The CDR3 DNA sequence: TGTGCCTGGAGTGAGGTTGGCAGGGTCGGCTACGAGCAGTACTTC.